The 9 T cell receptor beta chains in this list originate from one sample, sequenced in a study of CD8+CD57+ T cells in acquired aplastic anemia. The patients chosen for sequencing had shown expansion of CD8+CD57+ cells (detected by flow cytometry). Genomic DNA templated the TCR beta VDJ and CDR3 profiling. TCRdb analysed the reads with MiXCR anew, one entry per CDR3 protein. The repertoire holds around 130,000 distinct CDR3 sequences, with 50% to 60% as singletons. Sequencing was carried out using sorted CD4+, CD8+, or CD8+CD57+ T cells (not recorded which) from PBMCs. These receptors originate from a human donor with aplastic anemia.

This chain uses TRBV2 with TRBJ2-1, with 8 bases identical to TRBD2. The CDR3 has 15 amino acids. Trimming cost V 8 bases and J 0 bases; bases outside gene matches: 6. The germline gives CDR1 SNHLY, CDR2 FYNNEI. Here the CDR3 reads CASRASGSSYNEQFF. The CDR3 DNA is TGTGCCAGCCGAGCAAGCGGGAGCTCCTACAATGAGCAGTTCTTC.

This clonotype was observed a handful of times. The chain links TRBV19 to TRBJ2-1; TRBD2 matches at 11 bases. The germline V gene encodes CDR1 LNHDA and CDR2 SQIVND (reference sequence). The CDR3 totals 14 residues. Losses at the gene ends were 6 bases for V and 6 bases for J; bases not matched to a gene: 4. CDR3 coding DNA: TGTGCCAGTAGCTTGACTAGCGGGACCAATGAGCAGTTCTTC. It yields the protein CASSLTSGTNEQFF.

This chain links TRBV10-3 with TRBJ2-7, with 13 bases that match TRBD2. This CDR3 has 16 amino acids. Trimming at V came to 6 bases and at J to 0 bases, leaving 5 bases not matched to a gene. Germline loops: CDR1 ENHRY, CDR2 SYGVKD. This chain's CDR3 is CAIRGTSGEASYEQYF. In DNA, the CDR3 is TGTGCCATCAGAGGGACTAGCGGGGAGGCCTCCTACGAGCAGTACTTC.

The gene calls are TRBV29-1 and TRBJ2-7; 8 bases agree with TRBD1. CDR1 is SQVTM and CDR2 is ANQGSEA in the germline V gene. The CDR3 contains 12 residues. V lost 4 bases, J lost 3 bases, and 2 bases stayed unmatched. DNA for the CDR3: TGCAGCGTTGGGACAGGGATCTACGAGCAGTACTTC. It encodes CSVGTGIYEQYF.

This clonotype has a count of ten or more. The CDR3 coding sequence is TGCGCCAGCAGCCGTGCCCCGGGCGGGAATTCACCCCTCCACTTT. The encoded protein is CASSRAPGGNSPLHF. The chain recombines TRBV4-1 with TRBJ1-6; no clear D. CDR1 and CDR2 (germline): MGHRA, YSYEKL. This CDR3 is built from 15 residues. With 4 bases removed from V and 7 bases from J, the gap between germline ends came to 14 bases.

At least ten counts were recorded for this clonotype. This likely comes from a read error, as the CDR3 has no conserved phenylalanine or tryptophan at its end. The DNA is left out, because the CDR3 cannot be placed on it with certainty; the CDR3 is given as TCRdb lists it. The chain carries TRBV12-3 or TRBV12-4 and TRBJ1-2. The CDR3 is 13 amino acids long, termini counted. The CDR3 sequence: CASSLGQVPLLFG.

The chain joins TRBV20-1 to TRBJ2-1; D is possibly TRBD1 or TRBD2 (5 bases each). The V gene's germline CDR1 is DFQATT and CDR2 SNEGSKA (reference sequence). Trimming removed 3 bases from V and 7 bases from J, with 13 bases in between. The CDR3 has 13 residues. CDR3: CSASNPGTNEQFF. CDR3 coding DNA: TGCAGTGCTAGTAATCCGGGGACGAATGAGCAGTTCTTC.

To note about this clonotype: It may be a read error: a sequence one base away is much more abundant. This chain connects TRBV5-1 to TRBJ2-3; 8 bases match TRBD2. The CDR3 extends over 16 amino acids. Germline V gene lookup returns CDR1 SGHRS and CDR2 YFSETQ. Trimming at V came to 3 bases and at J to 4 bases, leaving 10 bases not matched to a gene. CDR3 DNA: TGCGCCAGCAGCTACCCAGGAGCGGGAGAAGCAGATACGCAGTATTTT. It specifies CASSYPGAGEADTQYF.

This clonotype was detected a few times. The genes are TRBV9 and TRBJ1-2; the match to TRBD1 covers 7 bases. The CDR3 is made up of 15 amino acids. V lost 3 bases, J lost 2 bases, and 7 bases stayed unmatched. In germline, CDR1 is SGDLS, CDR2 YYNGEE. Here the CDR3 DNA reads TGTGCCAGCAGCGCATACGACAGGGCCAACTATGGCTACACCTTC. This sequence encodes CASSAYDRANYGYTF.